This TCR beta chain was retrieved from a study of shared clonotypes between healthy human individuals. This CDR3 has 13 amino acids. Germline CDR1 reads SGHAT; CDR2 reads FQNNGV. Trimming stripped 2 bases from V and 4 bases from J, with 8 bases between. The assay was immunoSEQ multiplex PCR, and TCRdb's table has in-frame clones only and misses some. The sample contains millions of clones, around 94% of which appear only once. As for this clone: Other DNA sequences in the same sample also yield this CDR3.

Sequencing used naive CD4+ T cells sorted from blood. Stated subset: CD45RA+ positively selected. V is TRBV11-2 and J is TRBJ2-5, with D tentatively TRBD2 (5 bases). The TCR originated in a man between 18 and 29 years old in good health. The chain's CDR3 is CASSLSTRETQYF. The CDR3 nucleotides read TGTGCCAGCAGCTTATCCACTAGAGAGACCCAGTACTTC.